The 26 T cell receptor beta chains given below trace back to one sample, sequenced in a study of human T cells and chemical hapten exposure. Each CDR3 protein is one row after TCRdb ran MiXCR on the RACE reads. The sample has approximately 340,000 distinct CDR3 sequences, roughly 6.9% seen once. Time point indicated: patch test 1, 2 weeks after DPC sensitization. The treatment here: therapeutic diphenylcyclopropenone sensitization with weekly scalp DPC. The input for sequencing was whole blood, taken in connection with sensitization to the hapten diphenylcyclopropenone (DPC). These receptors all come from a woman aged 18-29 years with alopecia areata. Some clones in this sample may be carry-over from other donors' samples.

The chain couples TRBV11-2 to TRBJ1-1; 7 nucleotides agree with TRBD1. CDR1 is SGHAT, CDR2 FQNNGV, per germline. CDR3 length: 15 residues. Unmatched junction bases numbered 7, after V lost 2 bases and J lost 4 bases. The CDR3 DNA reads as TGTGCCAGCAGCTTACAATATAACAGGGGCACTGAAGCTTTCTTT. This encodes CASSLQYNRGTEAFF.

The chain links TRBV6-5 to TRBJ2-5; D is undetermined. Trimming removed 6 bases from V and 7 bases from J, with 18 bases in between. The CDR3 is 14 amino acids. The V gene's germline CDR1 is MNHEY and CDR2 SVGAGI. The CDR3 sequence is CASSPPGPQRTQYF. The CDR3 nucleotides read TGTGCCAGCAGCCCACCCGGGCCGCAGCGGACCCAGTACTTC.

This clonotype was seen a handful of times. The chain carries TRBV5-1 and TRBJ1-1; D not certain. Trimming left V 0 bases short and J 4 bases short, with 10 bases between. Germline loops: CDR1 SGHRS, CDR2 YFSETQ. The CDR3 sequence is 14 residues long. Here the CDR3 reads CASSLEGSGTEAFF. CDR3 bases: TGCGCCAGCAGCTTGGAAGGGAGCGGCACTGAAGCTTTCTTT.

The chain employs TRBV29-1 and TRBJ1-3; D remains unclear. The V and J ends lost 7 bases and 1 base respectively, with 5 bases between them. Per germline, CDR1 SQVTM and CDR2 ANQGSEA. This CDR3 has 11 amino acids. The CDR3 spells CSGWSGNTIYF. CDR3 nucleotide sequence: TGCAGCGGGTGGTCTGGAAACACCATATATTTT.

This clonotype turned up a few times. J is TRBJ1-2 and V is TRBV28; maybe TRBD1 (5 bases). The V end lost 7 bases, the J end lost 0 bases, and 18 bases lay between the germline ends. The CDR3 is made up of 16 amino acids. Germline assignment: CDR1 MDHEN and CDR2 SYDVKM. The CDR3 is CASNPGAGGSNYGYTF. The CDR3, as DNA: TGTGCCAGCAACCCTGGGGCAGGAGGGTCTAACTATGGCTACACCTTC.

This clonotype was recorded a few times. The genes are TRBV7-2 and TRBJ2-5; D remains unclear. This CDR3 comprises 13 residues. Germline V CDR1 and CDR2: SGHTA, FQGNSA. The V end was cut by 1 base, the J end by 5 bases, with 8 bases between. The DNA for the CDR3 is TGTGCCAGCAGCTTAGGACCCCCGGAGACCCAGTACTTC. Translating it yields CASSLGPPETQYF.

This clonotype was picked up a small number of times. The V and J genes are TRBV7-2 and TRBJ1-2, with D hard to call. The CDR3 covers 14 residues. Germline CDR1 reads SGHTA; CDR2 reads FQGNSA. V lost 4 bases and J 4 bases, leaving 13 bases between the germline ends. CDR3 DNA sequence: TGTGCCAGCAGCTCCAGGTCTACCGGCTATGGCTACACCTTC. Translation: CASSSRSTGYGYTF.

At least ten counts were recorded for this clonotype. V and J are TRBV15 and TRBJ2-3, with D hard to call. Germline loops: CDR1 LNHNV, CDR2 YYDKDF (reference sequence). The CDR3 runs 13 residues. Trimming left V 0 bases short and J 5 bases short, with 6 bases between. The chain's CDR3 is CATSRDGRDTQYF. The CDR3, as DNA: TGTGCCACCAGCAGAGATGGTCGAGATACGCAGTATTTT.

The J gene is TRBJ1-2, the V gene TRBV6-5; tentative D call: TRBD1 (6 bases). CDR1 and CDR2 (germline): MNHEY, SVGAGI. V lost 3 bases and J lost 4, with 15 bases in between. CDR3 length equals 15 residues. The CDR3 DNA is TGTGCCAGCAGTTATGGCACTGACAGGCCCTATGGCTACACCTTC. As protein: CASSYGTDRPYGYTF.

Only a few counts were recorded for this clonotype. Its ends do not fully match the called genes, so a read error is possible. For the CDR3, the DNA is TGTGCCAGCAGTTACGGCCTTCCCGGTTTACCGGTGTTT. Translation: CASSYGLPGLPVF. The rearrangement uses TRBV6-5 and TRBJ1-6; D call uncertain. The CDR3 extends over 13 amino acids. The germline V gene has CDR1 MNHEY and CDR2 SVGAGI.

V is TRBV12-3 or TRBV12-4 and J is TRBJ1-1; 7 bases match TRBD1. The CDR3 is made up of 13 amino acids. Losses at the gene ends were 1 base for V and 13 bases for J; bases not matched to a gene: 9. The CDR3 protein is CASSLVQGPSVFF. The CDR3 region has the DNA TGTGCCAGCAGTTTAGTACAGGGGCCTTCAGTTTTCTTT.

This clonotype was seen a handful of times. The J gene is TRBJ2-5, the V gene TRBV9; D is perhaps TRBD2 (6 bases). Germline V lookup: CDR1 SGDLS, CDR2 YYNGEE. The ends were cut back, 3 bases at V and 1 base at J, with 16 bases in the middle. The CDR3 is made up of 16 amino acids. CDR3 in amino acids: CASSAGGGALQETQYF. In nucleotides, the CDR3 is TGTGCCAGCAGCGCCGGTGGAGGGGCCCTCCAAGAGACCCAGTACTTC.

DNA of the CDR3: TGTGCCAGCTCTGGGACTAGCGGGGGGGCCAGGTCCTACGAGCAGTACTTC. It encodes CASSGTSGGARSYEQYF. The rearrangement joins TRBV6-6 to TRBJ2-7; 16 nucleotides match TRBD2. Per germline, CDR1 MNHNY and CDR2 SVGAGI (reference sequence). The length of the CDR3 is 17 residues. V shed 8 bases, J shed 1 base, and the junction held 8 bases outside the gene matches.

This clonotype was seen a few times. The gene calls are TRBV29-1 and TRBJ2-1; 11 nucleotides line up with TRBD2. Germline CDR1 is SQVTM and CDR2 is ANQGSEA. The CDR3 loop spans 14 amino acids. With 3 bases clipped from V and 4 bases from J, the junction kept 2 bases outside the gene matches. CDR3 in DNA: TGCAGCGTTGATACTAGCGGGGGTTACAATGAGCAGTTCTTC. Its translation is CSVDTSGGYNEQFF.

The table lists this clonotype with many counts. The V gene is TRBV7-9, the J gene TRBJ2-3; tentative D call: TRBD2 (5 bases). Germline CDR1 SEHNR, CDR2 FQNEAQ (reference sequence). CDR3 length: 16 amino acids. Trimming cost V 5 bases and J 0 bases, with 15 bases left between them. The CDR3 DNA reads TGTGCCAGCAGCCCGAAGGAGGAAGTTAGCACAGATACGCAGTATTTT. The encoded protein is CASSPKEEVSTDTQYF.

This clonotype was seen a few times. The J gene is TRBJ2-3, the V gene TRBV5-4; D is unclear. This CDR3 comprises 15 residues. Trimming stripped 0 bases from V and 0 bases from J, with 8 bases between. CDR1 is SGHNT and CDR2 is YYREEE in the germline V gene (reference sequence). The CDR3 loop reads CASSLASGSTDTQYF. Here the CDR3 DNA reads TGTGCCAGCAGCTTGGCGTCCGGCAGCACAGATACGCAGTATTTT.

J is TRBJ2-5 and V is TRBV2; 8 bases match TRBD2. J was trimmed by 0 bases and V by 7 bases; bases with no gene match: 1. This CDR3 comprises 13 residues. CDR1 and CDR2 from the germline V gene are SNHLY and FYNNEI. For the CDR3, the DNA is TGTGCCAGCACTAGCGGGTACCAAGAGACCCAGTACTTC. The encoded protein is CASTSGYQETQYF.

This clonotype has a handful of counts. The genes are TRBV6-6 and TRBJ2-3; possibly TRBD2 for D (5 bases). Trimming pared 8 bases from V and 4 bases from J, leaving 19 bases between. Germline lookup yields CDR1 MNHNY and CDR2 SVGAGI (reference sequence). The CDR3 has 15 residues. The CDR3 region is CASELLLASSDTQYF. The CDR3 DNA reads TGTGCCAGCGAGTTGTTGCTAGCCTCTTCAGATACGCAGTATTTT.

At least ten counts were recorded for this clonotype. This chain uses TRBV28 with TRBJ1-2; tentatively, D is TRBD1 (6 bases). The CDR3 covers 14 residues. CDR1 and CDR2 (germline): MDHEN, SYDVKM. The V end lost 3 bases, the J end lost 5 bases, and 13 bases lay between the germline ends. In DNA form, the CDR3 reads TGTGCCAGCAGTTTGGGAACAGGGTATTATGGCTACACCTTC. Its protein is CASSLGTGYYGYTF.

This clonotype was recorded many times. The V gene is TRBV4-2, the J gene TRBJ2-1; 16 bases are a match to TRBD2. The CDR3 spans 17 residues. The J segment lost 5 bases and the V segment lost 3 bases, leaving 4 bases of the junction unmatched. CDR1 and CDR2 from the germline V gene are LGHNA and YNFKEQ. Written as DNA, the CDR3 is TGTGCCAGCAGCCAGTTGGGACTAGCGGGGGGGGACAATGAGCAGTTCTTC. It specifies CASSQLGLAGGDNEQFF.

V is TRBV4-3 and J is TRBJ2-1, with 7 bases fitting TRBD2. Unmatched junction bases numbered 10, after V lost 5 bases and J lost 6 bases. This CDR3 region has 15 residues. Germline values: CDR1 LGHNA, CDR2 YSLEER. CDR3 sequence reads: CASSVGTKLPNEQFF. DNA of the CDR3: TGCGCCAGCAGCGTGGGGACTAAGTTACCCAATGAGCAGTTCTTC.

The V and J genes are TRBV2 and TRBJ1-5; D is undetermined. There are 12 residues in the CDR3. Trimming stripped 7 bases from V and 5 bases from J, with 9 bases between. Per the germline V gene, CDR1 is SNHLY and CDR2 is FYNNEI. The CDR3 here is CASKEGYQPQHF. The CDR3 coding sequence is TGTGCCAGCAAGGAGGGTTATCAGCCCCAGCATTTT.

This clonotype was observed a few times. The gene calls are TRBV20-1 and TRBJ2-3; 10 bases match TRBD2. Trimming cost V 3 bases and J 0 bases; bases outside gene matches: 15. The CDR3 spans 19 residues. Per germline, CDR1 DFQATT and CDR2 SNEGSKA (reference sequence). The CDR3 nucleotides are TGCAGTGCTAGTCTTAGCGGGGGGTCCCTCAACGCTAGCACAGATACGCAGTATTTT. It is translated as CSASLSGGSLNASTDTQYF.

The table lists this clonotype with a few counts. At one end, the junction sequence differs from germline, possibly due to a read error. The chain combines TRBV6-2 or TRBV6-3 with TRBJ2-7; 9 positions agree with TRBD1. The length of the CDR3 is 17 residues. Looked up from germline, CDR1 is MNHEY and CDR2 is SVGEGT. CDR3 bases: TGTGCCAGCAGTTACTCGAATCCGGGACAGGGTTCGTACGGGCAGTACTTC. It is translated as CASSYSNPGQGSYGQYF.

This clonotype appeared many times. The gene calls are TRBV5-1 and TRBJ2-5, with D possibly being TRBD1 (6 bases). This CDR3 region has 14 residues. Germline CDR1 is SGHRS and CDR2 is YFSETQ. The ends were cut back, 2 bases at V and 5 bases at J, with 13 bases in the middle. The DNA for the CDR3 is TGCGCCAGCAGCTTACGGGGACAATATGAGACCCAGTACTTC. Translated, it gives CASSLRGQYETQYF.

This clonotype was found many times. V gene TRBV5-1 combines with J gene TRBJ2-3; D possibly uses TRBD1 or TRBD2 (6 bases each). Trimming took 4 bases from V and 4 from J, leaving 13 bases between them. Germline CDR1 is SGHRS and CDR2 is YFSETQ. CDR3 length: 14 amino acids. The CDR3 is CASSLDGGPDTQYF. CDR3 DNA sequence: TGCGCCAGCAGCCTTGACGGGGGCCCAGATACGCAGTATTTT.